The rows below give T cell receptor beta chains drawn from one sample of a study of blood T cell repertoires in COVID-19. The repertoire was sequenced with immunoSEQ multiplex PCR; TCRdb's copy has only in-frame clones and lacks some. The table shows under 55,000 clones, with 70% to 80% occurring only once. The sequencing input was peripheral blood. These receptors originate from an older man with acute or convalescent COVID-19. Each CDR3 is given without its conserved first and last residue. Each record gives: D gene, V gene, CDR3 protein. D genes are given only for firm matches.

d_gene: -; v_gene: TRBV6-1; CDR3aa: ASSEQSGSLWEQY
d_gene: TRBD1; v_gene: TRBV10-3; CDR3aa: AISESGTVGRGSPLH
d_gene: TRBD1; v_gene: TRBV24-1; CDR3aa: ATSKTGSGDTQY
d_gene: -; v_gene: TRBV2; CDR3aa: ARSQEADSGNTIY
d_gene: TRBD1; v_gene: TRBV5-6; CDR3aa: ASSLGQGIHEQY
d_gene: TRBD1; v_gene: TRBV18; CDR3aa: ASSPPGTGLYEQY
d_gene: TRBD2; v_gene: TRBV10-1; CDR3aa: ASSVGLAGEQY
d_gene: TRBD1; v_gene: TRBV6-5; CDR3aa: ASILSGTGDQPQH
d_gene: TRBD2; v_gene: TRBV27; CDR3aa: ASTWGGAGELF
d_gene: TRBD2; v_gene: TRBV28; CDR3aa: ASSFTGFSGRWNEQF
d_gene: -; v_gene: TRBV7-9; CDR3aa: ASSNDRWARETQY
d_gene: TRBD2; v_gene: TRBV29-1; CDR3aa: SVDAGVADTQY
d_gene: -; v_gene: TRBV11-2; CDR3aa: ASSLFSAGGDEQY
d_gene: TRBD1; v_gene: TRBV11-3; CDR3aa: ASSLGGTANEQF
d_gene: -; v_gene: TRBV18; CDR3aa: ASSHADTERF
d_gene: TRBD2; v_gene: TRBV7-2; CDR3aa: ASSPGGVRGTQY
d_gene: -; v_gene: TRBV6-5; CDR3aa: ASSYSLRDIQY
d_gene: TRBD1; v_gene: TRBV5-1; CDR3aa: ASSLAASGGWQPQH
d_gene: TRBD2; v_gene: TRBV5-4; CDR3aa: ASSSSGINIQY
d_gene: -; v_gene: TRBV21-1; CDR3aa: ASSKGRDRGDEQF
d_gene: TRBD2; v_gene: TRBV25-1; CDR3aa: ASSVRGLAGRTGELF
d_gene: TRBD1; v_gene: TRBV7-3; CDR3aa: ASSLPTGDGYT
d_gene: -; v_gene: TRBV4-3; CDR3aa: ASSQDLQGGLITDTQY
d_gene: -; v_gene: TRBV6-5; CDR3aa: ASRRDSHSNQPQH
d_gene: -; v_gene: TRBV5-1; CDR3aa: ASSLDGFGGRNTIY
d_gene: TRBD1; v_gene: TRBV28; CDR3aa: ASKTGGWNEQY
d_gene: -; v_gene: TRBV5-1; CDR3aa: ASSTRESQRNSPLH
d_gene: TRBD1; v_gene: TRBV19; CDR3aa: ASSIGQGSTGELF
d_gene: -; v_gene: TRBV30; CDR3aa: AWSARGGATDTQY
d_gene: TRBD2; v_gene: TRBV19; CDR3aa: ASSKNPGLDSGELF
d_gene: TRBD2; v_gene: TRBV7-9; CDR3aa: ASSLVWLAEETQY
d_gene: TRBD2; v_gene: TRBV7-9; CDR3aa: ASSRTSGGDTQY
d_gene: -; v_gene: TRBV19; CDR3aa: ASSIPQGLWNSPLH
d_gene: -; v_gene: TRBV28; CDR3aa: PLGTRGPWARRETQY
d_gene: TRBD2; v_gene: TRBV6-5; CDR3aa: ASSLAGEYEQY
d_gene: TRBD1; v_gene: TRBV19; CDR3aa: ASKPTGGLGYT
d_gene: -; v_gene: TRBV9; CDR3aa: ASSFNEAF
d_gene: -; v_gene: TRBV11-3; CDR3aa: ASSLVSDSAFIEQY